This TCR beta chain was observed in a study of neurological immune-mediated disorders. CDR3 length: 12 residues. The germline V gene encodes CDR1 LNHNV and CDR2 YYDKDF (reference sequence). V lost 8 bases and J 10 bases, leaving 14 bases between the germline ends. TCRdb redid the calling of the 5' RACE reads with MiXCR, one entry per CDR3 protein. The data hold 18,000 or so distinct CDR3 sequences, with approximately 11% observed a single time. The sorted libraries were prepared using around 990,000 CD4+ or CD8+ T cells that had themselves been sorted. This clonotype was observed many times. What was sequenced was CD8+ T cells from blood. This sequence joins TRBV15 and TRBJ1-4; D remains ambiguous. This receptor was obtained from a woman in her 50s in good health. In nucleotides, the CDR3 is TGTGCCACCCGTGCCAGAGGAGGAAAACTGTTTTTT. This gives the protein CATRARGGKLFF.